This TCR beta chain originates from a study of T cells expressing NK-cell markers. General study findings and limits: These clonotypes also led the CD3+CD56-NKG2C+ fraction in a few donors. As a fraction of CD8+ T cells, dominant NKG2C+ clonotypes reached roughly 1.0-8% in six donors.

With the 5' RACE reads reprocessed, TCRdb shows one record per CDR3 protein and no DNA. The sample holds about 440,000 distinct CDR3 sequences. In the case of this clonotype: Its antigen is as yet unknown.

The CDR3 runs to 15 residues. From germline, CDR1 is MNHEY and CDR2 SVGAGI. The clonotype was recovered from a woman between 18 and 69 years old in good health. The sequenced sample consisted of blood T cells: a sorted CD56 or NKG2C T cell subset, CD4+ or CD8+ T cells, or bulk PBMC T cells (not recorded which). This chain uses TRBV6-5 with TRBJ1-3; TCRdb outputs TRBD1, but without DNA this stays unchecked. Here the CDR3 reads CASSYYGGLGNTIYF.